This TCR beta chain is from a study of blood T cell repertoires in COVID-19 (dated by TCRdb to the early 2020s). With regard to the full study: Samples from collaborators originated in the United States, Italy and Spain and spanned both the acute and convalescent phases of COVID-19. HLA class I and class II types, where available, came from metadata supplied by the sample provider rather than from assay-based typing. Deeply sampled blood TCRbeta repertoires from subjects exposed to, actively infected with, or recovered from COVID-19 were included in the dataset. The repertoires were released in a freely available public database intended as a resource for research on the immune response to SARS-CoV-2. The prospective study material was composed of cDNA or gDNA derived from T cells, B-cell-depleted T cells, or PBMCs. Nearly every sample came with metadata listing a de-identified subject ID, COVID-19 status, age in years and sex. The samples were drawn from the first 160 participants of the ongoing ImmuneRACE study and from about 1,200 subjects provided by 6 global collaborators. Here is what the overall study found, with its caveats: How much clinical and demographic metadata was included differed by source and by participant, and the metadata was provided uncurated.

V is pruned by 4 bases and J by 9 bases, leaving 18 bases of the junction without a gene match. Including cysteine and phenylalanine, the CDR3 has 18 amino acids. Only CDR3 DNA remains: 54 bases, in frame from the first base. As encoded in the germline V gene, CDR1 is SGHTA while CDR2 is FQGNSA. Participants in the prospective study were enrolled through a virtual design, were aged roughly 18 to 100 years, and lived in 24 United States geographic areas. In the prospective study, participants were assigned to cohorts based on the clinical history participants reported in a screening survey and a study questionnaire. Each participant in the prospective study had whole blood, serum and a nasopharyngeal or oropharyngeal swab collected by mobile phlebotomists. Over a roughly 2-month period, participants in the prospective study had the option of providing additional blood draws and questionnaires. Before DNA extraction, blood samples from the prospective study were shipped at room temperature or frozen.

Remarks on this clone: Its target antigen remains unknown. No much larger clonotype is one base removed from it; base qualities were not supplied.

The immunoSEQ Assay, a bias-controlled multiplex PCR, was used to amplify TCRbeta CDR3 regions from genomic DNA. The authors processed their data as follows. The number of nucleated cells in each sample was estimated by amplification of reference gene primers within the assay. Sequence reads were collapsed and filtered to measure the absolute abundance of every unique TCRbeta CDR3 rearrangement. For each sample, productive Simpson clonality was calculated as the square root of Simpson's diversity index across productive rearrangements. Not all clones reach the TCRdb copy of this immuneACCESS table, which keeps in-frame sequences only. Checked studies attribute under half of the gap to unresolved V genes and leave the rest unexplained. V, J and clone size were drawn from that table, and D and trimming were deduced from the DNA. The sample table holds approximately 210,000 clones, of which about 86% were seen once. Jointly, the top ten make up 8.5% to 10% of the sample.

Here the chain combines TRBV7-2 and TRBJ1-1; 12 bases in between match TRBD1. Material: PBMCs or T cells enriched from blood (not recorded which). The TCR was taken from a woman aged 45-65 years with acute COVID-19. The DNA sequence is given as TGTGCCAGCAGCTCCGCTCCGGGACAGGGGGCACCTGAGGGCAAAGCTTTCTTT. It codes for CASSSAPGQGAPEGKAFF. The CDR3 plus the reference TRBV7-2 and TRBJ1-1 genes for the other parts give the full variable domain: GAGVSQSPSNKVTEKGKDVELRCDPISGHTALYWYRQSLGQGLEFLIYFQGNSAPDKSGLPSDRFSAERTGGSVSTLTIQRTQQEDSAVYLCASSSAPGQGAPEGKAFFGQGTRLTVV.